The present T cell receptor (beta chain) was sequenced within a study of cytomegalovirus exposure and HLA in healthy donors. In the study overall: According to later analysis, the same platform produced the approximately 120 validation and 600 to 800 first-cohort repertoires.

Assay: immunoSEQ multiplex PCR; the TCRdb copy retains only in-frame clones and omits some. The sample includes tens of thousands of clones, over 85% of them seen just once. Germline CDR1 reads SGHDT; CDR2 reads YYEEEE. This CDR3 is 15 amino acids long. Trimming took off 0 bases at V and 2 bases at J, with 10 bases between the two ends. As concerns this clone: The target antigen is unknown.

Study outcomes and limitations: TCR sequences were mostly rare, though some public TCRs occurred in many donors. With high specificity and sensitivity, the classifier reportedly diagnosed cytomegalovirus status. The authors listed 150 to 200 TCR beta chains as cytomegalovirus-associated.

The sequence derives from a man aged 18 to 30 in good health and CMV-seronegative. This chain connects TRBV5-6 to TRBJ2-3; possibly TRBD2 for D (6 bases). Sequenced: PBMCs. CDR3 amino acids: CASSLAGANTDTQYF. The CDR3, as DNA: TGTGCCAGCAGCTTGGCGGGAGCGAACACAGATACGCAGTATTTT.